This T cell receptor (beta chain) was found in a study of breast tumors, draining lymph nodes, adjacent tissues. Axillary draining lymph nodes of breast cancer patients supplied the node samples. In this sample, this clonotype turned up many times. Its antigen is as yet unknown. The germline V gene has CDR1 SGHTA and CDR2 FQGNSA. The ends were cut back, 1 base at V and 13 bases at J, with 11 bases in the middle. The CDR3 length is 12 residues. TCRdb processed the multiplex PCR reads anew with MiXCR; each CDR3 protein has one entry. The sample includes approximately 140,000 distinct CDR3 sequences, 30% to 35% of them seen just once. Study observations and caveats: Data only fit, rather than demonstrated, lymph node origin of most tumor T cells. The data were judged consistent with most tumor T cells coming from lymph node and expanding in tumor. Tumor and nontumor repertoires were significantly more similar in luminal-like than in basal-like breast cancer.

The material sequenced was axillary lymph node tissue. This TCR came from a female donor with breast cancer. Some clones in this sample may be carry-over from other donors' samples. The rearrangement links TRBV7-2 to TRBJ1-5, with no clear D. The CDR3 DNA reads as TGTGCCAGCAGCTTAGACCGAGCCAGACAGCATTTT. Amino acids: CASSLDRARQHF.